The entry below describes one T cell receptor beta chain. What it binds is not known. At one end, the junction sequence differs from germline, possibly due to a read error. The study ran its PCR with 60 Vbeta and 13 Jbeta primers. The method was immunoSEQ multiplex PCR; TCRdb's version includes in-frame clones alone and lacks a portion of them. The sample has 150,000 to 200,000 clones, roughly 77% seen once. This record belongs to a study of cytomegalovirus exposure and HLA in healthy donors. This CDR3 has 12 amino acids. CDR1 MDHEN and CDR2 SYDVKM come from the germline V gene. Study results and caveats: Across donors, presence/absence analyses took sequencing depth to be roughly uniform.

Material for sequencing was PBMCs. The chain couples TRBV28 to TRBJ2-4, with TRBD2 identical over 7 bases. This receptor was obtained from a woman between 40 and 50 years old in good health and CMV-seropositive. The CDR3 region has the DNA TGTGCCAGCAGTGACCCCCGACTAGCCAGAAGGTTC. It encodes CASSDPRLARRF. The complete variable domain, with remaining parts taken from reference TRBV28 and TRBJ2-4, reads DVKVTQSSRYLVKRTGEKVFLECVQDMDHENMFWYRQDPGLGLRLIYFSYDVKMKEKGDIPEGYSVSREKKERFSLILESASTNQTSMYLCASSDPRLARRFGAGTRLSVL.